A single sample is the source of the 24 T cell receptor beta chains below, sequenced in a study of spatial heterogeneity in lung cancer. General study results and limits: Mutation tallies in tumors tracked expanded intratumoral alpha and beta TCR counts.

MiXCR, applied by TCRdb to the 5' RACE reads, yields one record per CDR3 protein. The sample has approximately 7,500 distinct CDR3 sequences, 3% to 3.5% seen once. Their target antigens are unknown. Specified time point: sample taken at primary tumor resection. Sequences were derived from lung tumor tissue, sampled at surgery. Receptors were obtained from a male donor with early-stage non-small cell lung cancer.

This clonotype was detected many times. The V and J genes are TRBV20-1 and TRBJ2-1; a possible D gene is TRBD2 (7 bases). The V and J ends lost 3 bases and 5 bases respectively, with 20 bases between them. This CDR3 region has 16 residues. Germline V gene lookup returns CDR1 DFQATT and CDR2 SNEGSKA (reference sequence). The CDR3 coding sequence is TGCAGTGCTAGGGGAAGGGGGGGCGCATTCGACAATGAGCAGTTCTTC. Protein: CSARGRGGAFDNEQFF.

This clonotype is classed as medium-sized (0.01 to 0.1%). The chain has TRBV7-2 and TRBJ1-1; tentatively, D is TRBD1 (5 bases). The germline V gene encodes CDR1 SGHTA and CDR2 FQGNSA. The CDR3 is 13 residues long. V dropped 4 bases and J dropped 4 bases, with 10 bases sitting between them. The CDR3 loop reads CASSSRVGTEAFF. CDR3 sequence (DNA): TGTGCCAGCAGCTCCAGGGTGGGCACTGAAGCTTTCTTT.

Many counts were recorded for this clonotype. CDR3: CASSVGGYTGELFF. CDR3 DNA sequence: TGTGCCAGCAGCGTAGGAGGGTACACCGGGGAGCTGTTTTTT. The J gene is TRBJ2-2, the V gene TRBV9; a possible D gene is TRBD2 (5 bases). Trimming took off 0 bases at V and 3 bases at J, with 6 bases between the two ends. The CDR3 runs 14 residues. The germline V gene encodes CDR1 SGDLS and CDR2 YYNGEE. Based on the CDR3 plus reference TRBV9 and TRBJ2-2, the full variable domain is DSGVTQTPKHLITATGQRVTLRCSPRSGDLSVYWYQQSLDQGLQFLIQYYNGEERAKGNILERFSAQQFPDLHSELNLSSLELGDSALYFCASSVGGYTGELFFGEGSRLTVL.

This clonotype has a count of ten or more. The V call is TRBV5-1, the J call TRBJ2-3, with 7 bases that match TRBD2. The CDR3 covers 16 residues. With 3 bases clipped from V and 4 bases from J, the junction kept 11 bases outside the gene matches. Germline values: CDR1 SGHRS, CDR2 YFSETQ. The CDR3 sequence is CASSSLDTGGADTQYF. CDR3 in DNA: TGCGCCAGCAGCTCCTTAGATACGGGGGGTGCAGATACGCAGTATTTT.

In this sample, this clonotype turned up many times. The rearrangement uses TRBV12-3 or TRBV12-4 and TRBJ1-5, with 8 bases aligning to TRBD1. The CDR3 sequence is 15 residues long. V lost 5 bases and J lost 3; bases outside the gene matches: 6. Written as DNA, the CDR3 is TGTGCCAGCAGTAGAGGACAGGGAAACAATCAGCCCCAGCATTTT. It codes for CASSRGQGNNQPQHF.

This clonotype was seen repeatedly, ten times or more. The V call is TRBV7-3, the J call TRBJ1-1; unclear D gene. V lost 3 bases to trimming and J lost 3 bases, with 8 bases between them. Germline lookup yields CDR1 SGHTA and CDR2 FQGTGA. This CDR3 has 13 amino acids. CDR3 amino acids: CASSFNGDTEAFF. CDR3 coding DNA: TGTGCCAGCAGCTTTAATGGGGACACTGAAGCTTTCTTT.

In this sample, this clonotype turned up many times. This chain links TRBV14 with TRBJ1-1; D unclear. The CDR3 runs to 13 residues. V was shortened by 1 base and J by 5 bases, with 8 bases between the two germline ends. Germline loops: CDR1 SGHDN, CDR2 FVKESK. CDR3 sequence (DNA): TGTGCCAGCAGCCAAGGATTAGATACTGAAGCTTTCTTT. Translated, it gives CASSQGLDTEAFF.

The table lists this clonotype with many counts. The rearrangement uses TRBV9 and TRBJ2-7, with D maybe TRBD2 (6 bases). Looked up from germline, CDR1 is SGDLS and CDR2 is YYNGEE. This CDR3 is 15 amino acids long. Trimming removed 1 base from V and 2 bases from J, with 13 bases in between. CDR3 sequence: CASSVSGTFTYEQYF. The CDR3 nucleotides read TGTGCCAGCAGCGTATCCGGGACTTTCACCTACGAGCAGTACTTC.

This clonotype was observed many times. V usage is TRBV7-9 and J usage is TRBJ2-3, with TRBD2 identical over 7 bases. V lost 5 bases and J lost 0; bases outside the gene matches: 5. CDR3 length: 15 amino acids. The V gene's germline CDR1 is SEHNR and CDR2 FQNEAQ (reference sequence). CDR3 residues: CASSPSGVSTDTQYF. Here the CDR3 DNA reads TGTGCCAGCAGCCCAAGCGGGGTTAGCACAGATACGCAGTATTTT.

This clonotype was observed a single time. This likely comes from a read error, as the CDR3 has no conserved phenylalanine or tryptophan at its end. The limits of the CDR3 on the DNA are not certain, so only TCRdb's listed CDR3 is given. The chain carries TRBV9 and TRBJ2-2; the table's D call of TRBD1 was not tested on the DNA. The CDR3 totals 13 residues, both ends included. Germline loops: CDR1 SGDLS, CDR2 YYNGEE. CDR3 loop: CASRPQGAGELWG.

This clonotype was counted at least ten times. The chain is built from TRBV7-2 and TRBJ2-7; D is perhaps TRBD2 (6 bases). Germline V gives CDR1 SGHTA, CDR2 FQGNSA. The CDR3 runs 13 residues. Trimming left V 5 bases short and J 4 bases short, with 12 bases between. This CDR3 reads CASSPGGRYEQYF. In DNA form, the CDR3 reads TGTGCCAGCAGCCCTGGGGGGAGATACGAGCAGTACTTC.

Remarks on this clonotype: A much larger clone differs by one base, so this may be a read error. This chain connects TRBV18 to TRBJ1-1; D is possibly TRBD1 (6 bases). CDR3 length equals 15 residues. Germline assignment: CDR1 KGHSH and CDR2 LQKENI. As DNA, the CDR3 is TGTGCCAGCTCTCCACGGGGAGGGACAAGCACTGAAGCTTTCTTT. This translates into CASSPRGGTSTEAFF.

This clonotype was seen at least ten times. The chain joins TRBV20-1 to TRBJ1-5; a possible D gene is TRBD1 (5 bases). Germline V gene sequence: CDR1 DFQATT, CDR2 SNEGSKA (reference sequence). CDR3 length equals 14 residues. V was cut by 5 bases and J by 1 base, with 12 bases left in between. The CDR3 sequence is CSAPNQGSNQPQHF. The CDR3, as DNA: TGCAGTGCTCCTAACCAGGGAAGCAATCAGCCCCAGCATTTT.

This clonotype was seen many times. The CDR3 coding sequence is TGTGCCAGTCGAGCGGGGGAGGGCAATCAGCCCCAGCATTTT. Amino acid sequence: CASRAGEGNQPQHF. The genes are TRBV6-6 and TRBJ1-5, with D possibly TRBD1 on 5 matching bases. Germline loops: CDR1 MNHNY, CDR2 SVGAGI (reference sequence). CDR3 length: 14 residues. V lost 9 bases and J 2 bases, leaving 14 bases between the germline ends.

This clonotype is deemed medium-sized. The V call is TRBV12-3 or TRBV12-4, the J call TRBJ2-1; D unclear. The CDR3 extends over 13 amino acids. Trimming removed 7 bases from V and 0 bases from J, with 7 bases in between. This CDR3 is CASTTRSYNEQFF. CDR3 DNA: TGTGCCAGCACGACCCGCTCCTACAATGAGCAGTTCTTC.

By share, this clonotype ranks as medium-sized. The chain couples TRBV7-2 to TRBJ2-2; a possible D gene is TRBD1 (5 bases). Trimming shortened V by 4 bases and J by 5 bases, and 17 bases separated the two germline ends. The CDR3 has 16 residues. Germline-derived CDR1 and CDR2 are SGHTA and FQGNSA. In nucleotides, the CDR3 is TGTGCCAGCAGCTCCCCCACCCAGGGCGCAACCGGGGAGCTGTTTTTT. Amino acids: CASSSPTQGATGELFF. The complete variable domain, with remaining parts taken from reference TRBV7-2 and TRBJ2-2, reads GAGVSQSPSNKVTEKGKDVELRCDPISGHTALYWYRQSLGQGLEFLIYFQGNSAPDKSGLPSDRFSAERTGGSVSTLTIQRTQQEDSAVYLCASSSPTQGATGELFFGEGSRLTVL.

There are many counts of this clonotype. The chain combines TRBV29-1 with TRBJ2-5; D is unresolved. The germline gives CDR1 SQVTM, CDR2 ANQGSEA. Trimming pared 6 bases from V and 9 bases from J, leaving 11 bases between. The CDR3 covers 10 residues. The CDR3 DNA sequence: TGCAGCGTGACCTCCCCCTCCCAGTACTTC. Translating gives CSVTSPSQYF.

By share, this clonotype ranks as medium-sized (0.01 to 0.1%). V usage is TRBV5-6 and J usage is TRBJ1-5; D gene uncertain. Trimming stripped 4 bases from V and 5 bases from J, with 7 bases between. Germline CDR1 is SGHDT and CDR2 is YYEEEE. The CDR3 has 12 amino acids. The CDR3 region is CASSDGHQPQHF. The CDR3 DNA sequence: TGTGCCAGCAGCGATGGTCATCAGCCCCAGCATTTT.

The table lists this clonotype with many counts. The V and J genes are TRBV6-1 and TRBJ2-7; D might be TRBD2 (5 bases). This CDR3 has 12 residues. Germline V gives CDR1 MNHNS, CDR2 SASEGT. With 10 bases removed from V and 1 base from J, the gap between germline ends came to 11 bases. The CDR3 DNA is TGTGCCACTGGACGGGATTCCTACGAGCAGTACTTC. Translated, it gives CATGRDSYEQYF.

This clonotype was found many times. The chain carries TRBV1 and TRBJ1-5; TRBD1 is the table's D call, not checked against the DNA. TRBV1 is noted as a pseudogene. The CDR3 length is 17 residues. CDR3 sequence reads: CTSSQDLVGAVDRPQHF. CDR3 coding DNA: TGCACCAGCAGCCAAGATCTTGTAGGGGCGGTGGATCGGCCCCAGCATTTT.

By share, this clonotype ranks as large. The chain couples TRBV18 to TRBJ2-3; D not certain. Trimming left V 2 bases short and J 5 bases short, with 2 bases between. The CDR3 is 11 residues long. Per the germline V gene, CDR1 is KGHSH and CDR2 is LQKENI. DNA for the CDR3: TGTGCCAGCTCACCAATAGATACGCAGTATTTT. Amino acids: CASSPIDTQYF. Supplemented by reference TRBV18 and TRBJ2-3, the full variable domain reads NAGVMQNPRHLVRRRGQEARLRCSPMKGHSHVYWYRQLPEEGLKFMVYLQKENIIDESGMPKERFSAEFPKEGPSILRIQQVVRGDSAAYFCASSPIDTQYFGPGTRLTVL.

There are many counts of this clonotype. In nucleotides, the CDR3 is TGCGCCAGCAGCCCAGGGGTGGGAACTAATGAAAAACTGTTTTTT. Translating it yields CASSPGVGTNEKLFF. The chain recombines TRBV5-1 with TRBJ1-4; tentatively, D is TRBD1 (6 bases). Trimming shortened V by 4 bases and J by 1 base, and 11 bases separated the two germline ends. Germline V gene data show CDR1 as SGHRS and CDR2 as YFSETQ. The CDR3 extends over 15 amino acids.

This clonotype is judged medium-sized. This chain joins TRBV20-1 and TRBJ2-7; 7 positions agree with TRBD1. Germline CDR1 and CDR2: DFQATT and SNEGSKA (reference sequence). CDR3 length equals 13 residues. V was pared by 6 bases and J by 2 bases, with 7 bases of the junction left unmatched. CDR3 loop: CSADRATAYEQYF. The CDR3 region has the DNA TGCAGTGCCGACAGGGCTACAGCCTACGAGCAGTACTTC.

This clonotype was seen repeatedly, ten times or more. The chain combines TRBV6-6 with TRBJ2-3; D is unclear. Trimming left V 7 bases short and J 3 bases short, with 14 bases between. Looked up from germline, CDR1 is MNHNY and CDR2 is SVGAGI (reference sequence). The CDR3 loop spans 14 amino acids. Here the CDR3 reads CASTPRHGTDTQYF. As DNA, the CDR3 is TGTGCCAGCACCCCCCGCCATGGGACAGATACGCAGTATTTT.